One and the same sample provided the 30 T cell receptor beta chains below, sequenced in a study of cytotoxic CD8 clonotypes in ibrutinib-treated CLL. Clones were read by immunoSEQ multiplex PCR, and TCRdb kept only the in-frame ones, dropping some. The sample includes 140,000 or so clones, approximately 80% of them seen just once. Specimen: PBMCs, collected after 12 months of ibrutinib treatment. The receptors shown here come from a human donor with chronic lymphocytic leukemia.

In its sample, this clone was seen once. The chain is built from TRBV7-2 and TRBJ1-1; the D gene is possibly TRBD1 (6 bases). Germline lookup yields CDR1 SGHTA and CDR2 FQGNSA. This CDR3 region has 16 residues. V was clipped by 5 bases and J by 3 bases, with 19 bases between them. CDR3 in DNA: TGTGCCAGCAGCCCCATTGGCTCACAGGGCTACACTGAAGCTTTCTTT. It codes for CASSPIGSQGYTEAFF.

The chain carries TRBV11-2 and TRBJ1-2, with D unclear. V was shortened by 2 bases and J by 4 bases, with 14 bases between the two germline ends. There are 15 residues in the CDR3. CDR1 and CDR2 from the germline V gene are SGHAT and FQNNGV. CDR3 in DNA: TGTGCCAGCAGCTTATTGGCAGTAGACGCCTATGGCTACACCTTC. Protein sequence: CASSLLAVDAYGYTF. Full variable domain (outside the CDR3, taken from reference TRBV11-2 and TRBJ1-2): EAGVAQSPRYKIIEKRQSVAFWCNPISGHATLYWYQQILGQGPKLLIQFQNNGVVDDSQLPKDRFSAERLKGVDSTLKIQPAKLEDSAVYLCASSLLAVDAYGYTFGSGTRLTVV.

The chain couples TRBV5-1 to TRBJ2-2; D remains unclear. The CDR3 is made up of 14 amino acids. CDR1 SGHRS and CDR2 YFSETQ come from the germline V gene. V lost 6 bases and J 5 bases, leaving 14 bases between the germline ends. The CDR3 is CASTKRLNTGELFF. As DNA, the CDR3 is TGCGCCAGCACTAAGCGACTGAATACCGGGGAGCTGTTTTTT.

The CDR3 DNA reads TGTGCCAGTAGTTGGCAGTCGAGTGGCTACACCTTC. Translation: CASSWQSSGYTF. The chain couples TRBV19 to TRBJ1-2; D is unclear. CDR1 LNHDA and CDR2 SQIVND come from the germline V gene (reference sequence). This CDR3 has 12 residues. V dropped 5 bases and J dropped 7 bases, with 11 bases sitting between them.

This clone has just one count. At one boundary the junction diverges from the germline segment, which might be a read error. V usage is TRBV6-5 and J usage is TRBJ2-3, with TRBD2 matching over 11 bases. The CDR3 spans 16 residues. Germline V gene data show CDR1 as MNHEY and CDR2 as SVGAGI. The CDR3 spells CASSHSLAGVPDTQYF. CDR3 bases: TGTGCCAGCAGTCACTCACTAGCGGGAGTCCCAGATACGCAGTATTTT.

The chain recombines TRBV5-1 with TRBJ1-1; D is unclear. This CDR3 is built from 15 residues. CDR1 SGHRS and CDR2 YFSETQ come from the germline V gene. V lost 0 bases, J lost 6 bases, and 15 bases lay in between. CDR3 in DNA: TGCGCCAGCAGCTTGGCCCTGGTGACGGGAGCTGAAGCTTTCTTT. Its translation: CASSLALVTGAEAFF.

This clone was seen a handful of times. CDR3: CASSLPGTGGGRYGYTF. CDR3 nucleotide sequence: TGTGCCAGCAGCTTGCCAGGGACAGGGGGCGGACGCTATGGCTACACCTTC. This rearrangement joins TRBV7-9 to TRBJ1-2, with 12 bases aligning to TRBD1. Trimming took 3 bases from V and 4 from J; bases not matched to a gene: 9. Germline V CDR1 and CDR2: SEHNR, FQNEAQ (reference sequence). There are 17 residues in the CDR3.

J is TRBJ1-2 and V is TRBV5-4, with a possible D match to TRBD1 (5 bases). Germline values: CDR1 SGHNT, CDR2 YYREEE (reference sequence). The CDR3 extends over 16 amino acids. Between the trimmed V and J ends, which lost 2 bases and 0 bases, there was a span of 14 bases. In DNA form, the CDR3 reads TGTGCCAGCAGCTTCGCTCGGGGCAGGCCTAACTATGGCTACACCTTC. Encoded protein: CASSFARGRPNYGYTF.

The chain links TRBV10-3 to TRBJ2-1; 8 bases fit TRBD2. Germline V CDR1 and CDR2: ENHRY, SYGVKD. This CDR3 region has 15 residues. After removal of 4 bases from V and 5 bases from J, the junction contained 7 bases not matched to a gene. In nucleotides, the CDR3 is TGTGCCATCAGTGGGACTAGCACCCCCGACAATGAGCAGTTCTTC. Translating it yields CAISGTSTPDNEQFF.

V and J are TRBV5-5 and TRBJ2-1; D not resolved. V was shortened by 0 bases and J by 4 bases, with 8 bases between the two germline ends. This CDR3 is built from 14 residues. In germline, CDR1 is SGHKS, CDR2 YYEKEE (reference sequence). The CDR3: CASSLDASYNEQFF. CDR3 DNA sequence: TGTGCCAGCAGCTTGGATGCGTCATACAATGAGCAGTTCTTC.

The chain joins TRBV5-6 to TRBJ2-1; 8 nucleotides agree with TRBD2. There are 16 residues in the CDR3. Trimming at V came to 4 bases and at J to 2 bases, leaving 8 bases not matched to a gene. The germline V gene encodes CDR1 SGHDT and CDR2 YYEEEE. This chain's CDR3 is CASSALSGSAYNEQFF. CDR3 coding DNA: TGTGCCAGCAGCGCGCTCAGCGGGAGCGCCTACAATGAGCAGTTCTTC.

The chain carries TRBV2 and TRBJ1-2; D unresolved. CDR1 and CDR2 (germline): SNHLY, FYNNEI. This CDR3 has 13 residues. Trimming pared 8 bases from V and 4 bases from J, leaving 14 bases between. Written as DNA, the CDR3 is TGTGCCAGCGGTATACAAGCGATCTATGGCTACACCTTC. Amino acid sequence: CASGIQAIYGYTF.

This chain uses TRBV6-4 with TRBJ2-3; TRBD2 matches at 12 bases. The germline gives CDR1 MRHNA, CDR2 SNTAGT. This CDR3 comprises 16 residues. Germline trimming cut 6 bases from V and 4 bases from J; bases unmatched to any gene: 8. CDR3 region: CASSQTSGSLADTQYF. CDR3 sequence (DNA): TGTGCCAGCAGCCAGACTAGCGGGAGTCTTGCAGATACGCAGTATTTT.

The chain has TRBV18 and TRBJ2-1; 10 bases fit TRBD2. This CDR3 has 17 residues. Trimming cost V 4 bases and J 8 bases; bases outside gene matches: 14. Germline V gene data show CDR1 as KGHSH and CDR2 as LQKENI. CDR3 sequence: CASSLTGLAGVYDEQFF. CDR3 bases: TGTGCCAGCTCACTGACCGGGCTAGCGGGAGTGTACGATGAGCAGTTCTTC.

The chain uses TRBV29-1 and TRBJ1-2; 9 positions agree with TRBD1. The germline V gene has CDR1 SQVTM and CDR2 ANQGSEA. This CDR3 is 14 amino acids long. V lost 5 bases, J lost 8 bases, and 12 bases stayed unmatched. In DNA form, the CDR3 reads TGCAGCGTTCCGGGACAGGGAGGAATTTACGGCTACACCTTC. This translates into CSVPGQGGIYGYTF.

V is TRBV7-9 and J is TRBJ2-7; 9 nucleotides match TRBD1. Germline CDR1 reads SEHNR; CDR2 reads FQNEAQ (reference sequence). Trimming cost V 6 bases and J 2 bases; bases outside gene matches: 8. This CDR3 is built from 15 residues. CDR3 protein: CASRANRGPTYEQYF. CDR3 sequence (DNA): TGTGCCAGCAGGGCTAACAGGGGGCCGACCTACGAGCAGTACTTC.

The chain carries TRBV30 and TRBJ2-6; a possible D gene is TRBD1 (6 bases). CDR1 and CDR2 from the germline V gene are GTSNPN and SVGIG (reference sequence). Trimming shortened V by 1 base and J by 1 base, and 8 bases separated the two germline ends. The CDR3 runs to 15 residues. The CDR3 loop is CAWSAGTSGANVLTF. CDR3 coding DNA: TGTGCCTGGAGTGCCGGGACATCTGGGGCCAACGTCCTGACTTTC.

The rearrangement links TRBV9 to TRBJ1-2, with a weak D call TRBD1 (6 bases). The CDR3 has 13 residues. Germline V gene lookup returns CDR1 SGDLS and CDR2 YYNGEE. V gave up 1 base and J gave up 8 bases, with 12 bases separating them. CDR3 bases: TGTGCCAGCAGCGTATCGTCAGGGGAAGGCTACACCTTC. Protein: CASSVSSGEGYTF.

This sequence joins TRBV6-5 and TRBJ1-1, with D hard to call. The germline CDR1 and CDR2 sequences are MNHEY and SVGAGI. The V end was cut by 5 bases, the J end by 1 base, with 11 bases between. The CDR3 totals 14 residues. CDR3 loop: CASSPTIGNTEAFF. In nucleotides, the CDR3 is TGTGCCAGCAGTCCTACGATCGGGAACACTGAAGCTTTCTTT.

This rearrangement joins TRBV27 to TRBJ2-1; 7 bases map to TRBD1. V lost 6 bases to trimming and J lost 6 bases; unmatched junction nucleotides: 5. This CDR3 has 13 amino acids. Germline CDR1 and CDR2: MNHEY and SMNVEV (reference sequence). The CDR3: CASSPQGFNEQFF. DNA for the CDR3: TGTGCCAGCAGCCCACAGGGGTTCAATGAGCAGTTCTTC.

The chain recombines TRBV2 with TRBJ2-1; D may be TRBD1 (6 bases). V lost 8 bases and J lost 0, with 11 bases in between. Germline CDR1 SNHLY, CDR2 FYNNEI. This CDR3 region has 14 residues. The CDR3 is CASQGLNSYNEQFF. In DNA form, the CDR3 reads TGTGCCAGCCAGGGGCTCAACTCCTACAATGAGCAGTTCTTC.

DNA of the CDR3: TGTGCCAGTAGTATCAGGGAAGATCAGCCCCAGCATTTT. Translation: CASSIREDQPQHF. The chain links TRBV19 to TRBJ1-5, with D possibly matching TRBD1 (5 bases). The V end lost 3 bases, the J end lost 5 bases, and 8 bases lay between the germline ends. This CDR3 has 13 amino acids. The germline V gene encodes CDR1 LNHDA and CDR2 SQIVND (reference sequence).

The chain links TRBV4-2 to TRBJ1-5; tentatively, D is TRBD1 (5 bases). The V gene's germline CDR1 is LGHNA and CDR2 YNFKEQ. The V and J ends lost 0 bases and 5 bases respectively, with 11 bases between them. The CDR3 has 15 amino acids. The CDR3 sequence: CASSQDDSTYQPQHF. The CDR3 nucleotides are TGTGCCAGCAGCCAAGACGACAGTACTTATCAGCCCCAGCATTTT.

This clone turned up a few times. V and J are TRBV28 and TRBJ2-1, with 10 positions matching TRBD2. CDR1 is MDHEN, CDR2 SYDVKM, per germline. The CDR3 totals 16 residues. V lost 6 bases and J lost 4; bases outside the gene matches: 9. The CDR3 region has the DNA TGTGCCAGCAGCCTACCGACTAGCGGGTTTTACAATGAGCAGTTCTTC. Translating gives CASSLPTSGFYNEQFF.

The chain links TRBV9 to TRBJ2-5, with D perhaps TRBD2 (7 bases). Per the germline V gene, CDR1 is SGDLS and CDR2 is YYNGEE. V lost 3 bases, J lost 5 bases, and 17 bases lay in between. The CDR3 totals 15 residues. CDR3 sequence reads: CASSERGGVSETQYF. The CDR3 DNA reads TGTGCCAGCAGCGAACGAGGGGGGGTGAGCGAGACCCAGTACTTC.

The chain joins TRBV15 to TRBJ2-7, with a possible D match to TRBD2 (6 bases). The germline V gene has CDR1 LNHNV and CDR2 YYDKDF (reference sequence). V was pared by 1 base and J by 0 bases, with 7 bases between. The length of the CDR3 is 14 residues. The CDR3 spells CATSRAGGSYEQYF. The CDR3 DNA reads TGTGCCACCAGCAGAGCCGGGGGCTCCTACGAGCAGTACTTC.

V gene TRBV15 combines with J gene TRBJ2-2; D unclear. Trimming shortened V by 0 bases and J by 2 bases, and 10 bases separated the two germline ends. Germline lookup yields CDR1 LNHNV and CDR2 YYDKDF (reference sequence). The CDR3 consists of 16 residues. CDR3 in amino acids: CATSRDGRTNTGELFF. The CDR3 nucleotides are TGTGCCACCAGCAGAGATGGACGGACCAACACCGGGGAGCTGTTTTTT.

The V and J genes are TRBV6-5 and TRBJ1-5, with D tentatively TRBD1 (5 bases). The CDR3 has 15 amino acids. V was pared by 5 bases and J by 0 bases, with 11 bases between. CDR1 and CDR2 (germline): MNHEY, SVGAGI. CDR3 sequence: CASSQTDSSNQPQHF. In DNA form, the CDR3 reads TGTGCCAGCAGTCAAACAGACAGTAGCAATCAGCCCCAGCATTTT.

In its sample, this clone was seen once. J is TRBJ1-5 and V is TRBV7-8, with a weak D call TRBD1 (5 bases). Per the germline V gene, CDR1 is SGHVS and CDR2 is FQNEAQ. The V gene lost 1 base and the J gene lost 2 bases, with 12 bases spanning the gap. The CDR3 covers 16 residues. The CDR3 loop is CASSLEPGMGNQPQHF. The DNA of the CDR3 is TGTGCCAGCAGCTTAGAGCCAGGGATGGGCAATCAGCCCCAGCATTTT. Full variable domain (rest looked up from reference TRBV7-8 and TRBJ1-5): GAGVSQSPRYKVAKRGQDVALRCDPISGHVSLFWYQQALGQGPEFLTYFQNEAQLDKSGLPSDRFFAERPEGSVSTLKIQRTQQEDSAVYLCASSLEPGMGNQPQHFGDGTRLSIL.

This chain connects TRBV20-1 to TRBJ2-7; tentative D call: TRBD2 (6 bases). V lost 6 bases to trimming and J lost 5 bases, with 11 bases between them. Germline CDR1 is DFQATT and CDR2 is SNEGSKA (reference sequence). The CDR3 sequence is 11 residues long. DNA of the CDR3: TGCAGTGCGTATTGGGGGGACGAGCAGTACTTC. Translating gives CSAYWGDEQYF.